This T cell receptor beta chain emerged from a study of shared clonotypes between healthy human individuals. Study in general: A donor's plate count was three for CD4 naive and three for CD4 memory; CD8 naive had two and CD8 memory one.

CD8 cells regarded as naive lacked CD45RO, were positively chosen for CCR7, and omitted terminally differentiated effector memory CD45RA+ cells. Germline CDR1 and CDR2: SGHDT and YYEEEE. CDR3 length equals 16 residues. V lost 1 base to trimming and J lost 0 bases, with 10 bases between them. Whole-study findings and limits: Naive subsets generally exceeded memory subsets in estimated richness. It was only blood that was sampled, and tissue repertoires likely differ.

A word on this clone: Its antigen is not known.

Data came from immunoSEQ multiplex PCR; TCRdb stores just in-frame clones and leaves some out. The sample consists of some 1,900,000 clones, approximately 95% of them appearing once. J is TRBJ1-4 and V is TRBV5-6, with no clear D. Material: naive CD8+ T cells sorted from blood. The receptor was derived from a man younger than 35 in good health. This CDR3 reads CASSLYFTATNEKLFF. CDR3 sequence (DNA): TGTGCCAGCAGCTTGTATTTCACCGCAACTAATGAAAAACTGTTTTTT.